Below are 25 T cell receptor beta chains sequenced from a single sample in a study of T-cell reconstitution after alpha-beta-depleted transplantation in children. Unique molecular identifiers were used in preparing the TCRbeta library. TCRdb reprocessed the PCR reads with MiXCR, giving one entry per CDR3 protein. The table has more than 75,000 distinct CDR3 sequences, 23% seen once. The sample consisted of PBMCs, taken before TCRalphabeta/CD19-depleted stem cell transplant. The receptors derive from a boy aged 2 to 10 with acute lymphoblastic leukemia, due to receive a stem cell transplant.

This chain uses TRBV6-2 or TRBV6-3 with TRBJ2-5, with D uncertain. Looked up from germline, CDR1 is MNHEY and CDR2 is SVGEGT. The CDR3 consists of 10 residues. The V gene lost 4 bases and the J gene lost 7 bases, with 4 bases spanning the gap. Here the CDR3 DNA reads TGTGCCAGCAGTTCGGGGACCCAGTACTTC. It yields the protein CASSSGTQYF.

The V gene is TRBV7-9, the J gene TRBJ2-7; D gene ambiguous. Looked up from germline, CDR1 is SEHNR and CDR2 is FQNEAQ (reference sequence). The ends were cut back, 1 base at V and 6 bases at J, with 7 bases in the middle. This CDR3 has 12 residues. CDR3 bases: TGTGCCAGCAGCTTAGACGGCGGCGAGCAGTACTTC. Protein sequence: CASSLDGGEQYF.

This clonotype has a handful of counts. The chain uses TRBV5-1 and TRBJ2-2, with TRBD1 identical over 10 bases. CDR1 is SGHRS, CDR2 YFSETQ, per germline. The CDR3 contains 16 residues. The V gene end was trimmed by 4 bases and the J gene end by 5 bases; junction bases not matched to a gene: 8. CDR3 sequence reads: CASSPDRGRRTGELFF. The CDR3 nucleotides are TGCGCCAGCAGCCCAGACAGGGGGCGCAGGACCGGGGAGCTGTTTTTT. Filled out from reference TRBV5-1 and TRBJ2-2, the complete variable domain reads KAGVTQTPRYLIKTRGQQVTLSCSPISGHRSVSWYQQTPGQGLQFLFEYFSETQRNKGNFPGRFSGRQFSNSRSEMNVSTLELGDSALYLCASSPDRGRRTGELFFGEGSRLTVL.

This clonotype occurred a few times. The chain recombines TRBV12-3 or TRBV12-4 with TRBJ2-2; D is uncertain. The V gene lost 3 bases and the J gene lost 6 bases, with 11 bases spanning the gap. The CDR3 is 14 residues long. CDR3 protein: CASSFGLRPGELFF. The CDR3 region has the DNA TGTGCCAGCAGTTTCGGCCTTCGGCCCGGGGAGCTGTTTTTT.

This clonotype has a single count. The chain has TRBV6-5 and TRBJ1-1; D not certain. Trimming shortened V by 4 bases and J by 1 base, and 13 bases separated the two germline ends. Germline lookup yields CDR1 MNHEY and CDR2 SVGAGI. CDR3 length: 15 residues. The CDR3 sequence: CASSFLLPKNTEAFF. CDR3 DNA sequence: TGTGCCAGCAGTTTCCTACTCCCAAAGAACACTGAAGCTTTCTTT.

This clonotype has only a few counts. This sequence joins TRBV7-2 and TRBJ1-2; 10 bases align to TRBD1. V dropped 5 bases and J dropped 6; count of bases not matched to a gene: 6. This CDR3 comprises 14 residues. The germline V gene has CDR1 SGHTA and CDR2 FQGNSA. For the CDR3, the DNA is TGTGCCAGCAGCCGAGACAGGGGGCAGGATGGCTACACCTTC. Translating it yields CASSRDRGQDGYTF. The complete variable domain, with remaining parts taken from reference TRBV7-2 and TRBJ1-2, reads GAGVSQSPSNKVTEKGKDVELRCDPISGHTALYWYRQSLGQGLEFLIYFQGNSAPDKSGLPSDRFSAERTGGSVSTLTIQRTQQEDSAVYLCASSRDRGQDGYTFGSGTRLTVV.

This clonotype was observed a few times. This sequence joins TRBV7-2 and TRBJ2-3, with 11 bases fitting TRBD2. Germline V gene sequence: CDR1 SGHTA, CDR2 FQGNSA. The length of the CDR3 is 16 residues. The V gene end was trimmed by 3 bases and the J gene end by 6 bases; junction bases not matched to a gene: 8. DNA for the CDR3: TGTGCCAGCAGCTTTAGGGGACTAGCGGAGACTGATACGCAGTATTTT. The encoded protein is CASSFRGLAETDTQYF.

V usage is TRBV11-2 and J usage is TRBJ2-3; D could derive from TRBD1 or TRBD2 (5 bases each). Germline V gives CDR1 SGHAT, CDR2 FQNNGV. This CDR3 comprises 14 residues. The V end lost 3 bases, the J end lost 1 base, and 8 bases lay between the germline ends. The CDR3 spells CASSFGTGTDTQYF. In DNA, the CDR3 is TGTGCCAGCAGCTTCGGGACCGGCACAGATACGCAGTATTTT.

This clonotype turned up a few times. V gene TRBV3-1 combines with J gene TRBJ2-5, with D possibly TRBD1 on 6 matching bases. Germline CDR1 and CDR2: LGHDT and YNNKEL (reference sequence). CDR3 length: 14 residues. Trimming removed 4 bases at V and 1 base at J, with 10 bases between. The CDR3: CASSRGQFQETQYF. The DNA of the CDR3 is TGTGCCAGCAGCCGAGGACAGTTCCAAGAGACCCAGTACTTC.

This chain links TRBV9 with TRBJ2-7; 10 bases are a match to TRBD2. V gave up 1 base and J gave up 4 bases; unmatched junction bases: 17. CDR3 size: 19 residues. Germline-derived CDR1 and CDR2 are SGDLS and YYNGEE. The CDR3 DNA reads as TGTGCCAGCAGCGTATCCACCCCAGACTTAGCGGGAGGAGGATACGAGCAGTACTTC. Translating gives CASSVSTPDLAGGGYEQYF.

This clonotype has more than one count but fewer than ten. The chain uses TRBV10-3 and TRBJ1-2; tentatively, D is TRBD1 (5 bases). V was pared by 10 bases and J by 8 bases, with 17 bases between. CDR1 ENHRY and CDR2 SYGVKD come from the germline V gene. The CDR3 contains 12 residues. The chain's CDR3 is CATKRQGEGYTF. The CDR3 DNA sequence: TGTGCCACCAAAAGGCAGGGTGAAGGCTACACCTTC.

This clonotype has ten or more counts. V is TRBV28 and J is TRBJ1-5, with TRBD1 identical over 11 bases. J was trimmed by 7 bases and V by 6 bases; bases with no gene match: 8. Germline CDR1 reads MDHEN; CDR2 reads SYDVKM. The CDR3 is 15 amino acids. This chain's CDR3 is CASSRTGGFEQPQHF. The CDR3, as DNA: TGTGCCAGCAGCCGGACAGGGGGCTTTGAGCAGCCCCAGCATTTT.

This chain connects TRBV18 to TRBJ2-7; 7 bases match TRBD2. J lost 0 bases, V lost 1 base, and 6 bases had no gene match. The length of the CDR3 is 16 residues. Germline CDR1 reads KGHSH; CDR2 reads LQKENI. This CDR3 reads CASSPLGGSLSYEQYF. The CDR3 region has the DNA TGTGCCAGCTCACCACTGGGGGGGTCCCTCTCCTACGAGCAGTACTTC. The variable domain in full, completed from reference TRBV18 and TRBJ2-7, reads NAGVMQNPRHLVRRRGQEARLRCSPMKGHSHVYWYRQLPEEGLKFMVYLQKENIIDESGMPKERFSAEFPKEGPSILRIQQVVRGDSAAYFCASSPLGGSLSYEQYFGPGTRLTVT.

The rearrangement joins TRBV5-6 to TRBJ1-1, with a weak D call TRBD1 (6 bases). The V gene lost 7 bases and the J gene lost 0 bases, with 16 bases spanning the gap. Per germline, CDR1 SGHDT and CDR2 YYEEEE. The CDR3 is 15 residues long. DNA for the CDR3: TGTGCCAGCGGTAGGGACAACCTATTGAACACTGAAGCTTTCTTT. Its translation is CASGRDNLLNTEAFF. The full variable domain, in which reference TRBV5-6 and TRBJ1-1 provide the parts outside the CDR3, is DAGVTQSPTHLIKTRGQQVTLRCSPKSGHDTVSWYQQALGQGPQFIFQYYEEEERQRGNFPDRFSGHQFPNYSSELNVNALLLGDSALYLCASGRDNLLNTEAFFGQGTRLTVV.

This clonotype was recorded a few times. The V call is TRBV12-3 or TRBV12-4, the J call TRBJ2-5; the D is unclear. Deletions cut 7 bases from V and 4 bases from J, with 16 bases between. This CDR3 contains 14 residues. This CDR3 reads CASNYGGLGETQYF. In nucleotides, the CDR3 is TGTGCCAGCAATTACGGTGGTCTAGGAGAGACCCAGTACTTC.

The CDR3 DNA follows: TGTGCCTGGGGGGGGGAGAATACGCAGTATTTT. As protein: CAWGGENTQYF. V is TRBV30 and J is TRBJ2-3, with TRBD2 matching 7 bases. The junction had 3 bases not matched to a gene; V was cut back by 5 bases and J by 7 bases. Germline V lookup: CDR1 GTSNPN, CDR2 SVGIG (reference sequence). The CDR3 length is 11 residues.

The sample holds many counts of this clonotype. The rearrangement links TRBV9 to TRBJ2-5; a weak D match, TRBD2 (5 bases). V lost 2 bases, J lost 4 bases, and 12 bases lay in between. The germline V gene encodes CDR1 SGDLS and CDR2 YYNGEE. The CDR3 contains 14 residues. In DNA form, the CDR3 reads TGTGCCAGCAGCGTCCTAGCCAATGTAGAGACCCAGTACTTC. It yields the protein CASSVLANVETQYF.

This clonotype was seen a handful of times. The chain recombines TRBV6-2 or TRBV6-3 with TRBJ2-2; 9 nucleotides match TRBD2. The CDR3 totals 16 residues. V was clipped by 0 bases and J by 4 bases; unmatched bases: 3. The germline V gene has CDR1 MNHEY and CDR2 SVGEGT. CDR3 DNA sequence: TGTGCCAGCAGTTACTCGAGACTAGCGGCCACCGGGGAGCTGTTTTTT. Its protein is CASSYSRLAATGELFF.

This clonotype was counted between two and nine times. The chain combines TRBV7-8 with TRBJ1-2; no reliable D call. The CDR3 totals 12 residues. The V and J ends lost 1 base and 5 bases respectively, with 5 bases between them. Per the germline V gene, CDR1 is SGHVS and CDR2 is FQNEAQ. Written as DNA, the CDR3 is TGTGCCAGCAGCTTAGGGGTATATGGCTACACCTTC. Encoded protein: CASSLGVYGYTF.

This chain uses TRBV6-1 with TRBJ2-1; D gene ambiguous. V shed 6 bases and J shed 0 bases, with 15 bases lying between them. Per the germline V gene, CDR1 is MNHNS and CDR2 is SASEGT. The length of the CDR3 is 16 residues. This CDR3 reads CASSRTQVSSYNEQFF. The DNA for the CDR3 is TGTGCCAGCAGCAGAACCCAGGTTAGCTCCTACAATGAGCAGTTCTTC.

This clonotype was recorded at least ten times. The chain is built from TRBV5-1 and TRBJ1-1, with TRBD1 matching over 8 bases. Trimming cost V 3 bases and J 5 bases; bases outside gene matches: 6. CDR1 is SGHRS and CDR2 is YFSETQ in the germline V gene. CDR3 size: 14 residues. CDR3 amino acids: CASSWTGSVTEAFF. CDR3 in DNA: TGCGCCAGCAGCTGGACAGGGTCGGTGACTGAAGCTTTCTTT.

V and J are TRBV12-3 or TRBV12-4 and TRBJ2-1; D is ambiguous. With 3 bases removed from V and 9 bases from J, the gap between germline ends came to 9 bases. This CDR3 is 12 amino acids long. This CDR3 reads CASSFEGFEQFF. CDR3 in DNA: TGTGCCAGCAGTTTTGAAGGGTTTGAGCAGTTCTTC.

The table lists this clonotype with a few counts. V is TRBV7-9 and J is TRBJ2-7; TRBD2 might be the D (6 bases). This CDR3 spans 13 amino acids. In germline, CDR1 is SEHNR, CDR2 FQNEAQ (reference sequence). Deletions cut 6 bases from V and 2 bases from J, with 11 bases between. The CDR3 protein is CASSPGGTYEQYF. The CDR3 nucleotides read TGTGCCAGCAGTCCTGGGGGGACCTACGAGCAGTACTTC.

This clonotype has more than one count but fewer than ten. The chain joins TRBV2 to TRBJ2-5; possibly TRBD1 or TRBD2 for D (7 bases each). V lost 5 bases, J lost 4 bases, and 17 bases lay in between. Germline V CDR1 and CDR2: SNHLY, FYNNEI. The CDR3 is 15 amino acids. This chain's CDR3 is CASSPQGGARETQYF. CDR3 nucleotide sequence: TGTGCCAGCAGTCCCCAGGGGGGGGCCCGAGAGACCCAGTACTTC.

A note on this clonotype: Sequence at one end of the junction differs from germline and may be a read error. The chain recombines TRBV5-1 with TRBJ2-6, with no clear D. The CDR3 is made up of 17 amino acids. The germline CDR1 and CDR2 sequences are SGHRS and YFSETQ. CDR3: CASSSAPLGSGVNVLTF. CDR3 DNA: TGCGCCAGCAGCTCGGCCCCTCTAGGCTCTGGGGTCAACGTCCTGACTTTC.